The source of this T cell receptor beta chain is a study of naive and memory T cell subsets. V was clipped by 6 bases and J by 4 bases, with 9 bases between them. The length of the CDR3 is 11 residues. CDR1 is DFQATT, CDR2 SNEGSKA, per germline (reference sequence). CD8 T cells were positively selected from what remained after CD4 positive selection. An equimolar mix of two oligonucleotides served as the beta constant-region primer for TRBC1 and TRBC2. Ligated cDNA was amplified by four rounds of PCR with nested alpha and beta constant-region primers and SP2. One entry per CDR3 protein results from TCRdb running MiXCR on the UMI-ligation and nested PCR reads. Of over 100,000 distinct CDR3 sequences in the sample, around 35% were seen once. For this clonotype: The antigen is undetermined.

Study-wide results and caveats: Over 85% of naive TCR sequences appeared only once, unlike memory subsets. In CD4 and CD8 cells, diversity dropped from naive through EMRA. Clonotypes here are unpaired alpha or beta chain sequences.

The V call is TRBV20-1, the J call TRBJ2-5; D gene unclear. The sequenced material came from central memory CD4+ T cells from blood. This receptor was identified in a human donor in good health. Here the CDR3 DNA reads TGCAGTGCCAGCAGTCCAGAGACCCAGTACTTC. It is translated as CSASSPETQYF.